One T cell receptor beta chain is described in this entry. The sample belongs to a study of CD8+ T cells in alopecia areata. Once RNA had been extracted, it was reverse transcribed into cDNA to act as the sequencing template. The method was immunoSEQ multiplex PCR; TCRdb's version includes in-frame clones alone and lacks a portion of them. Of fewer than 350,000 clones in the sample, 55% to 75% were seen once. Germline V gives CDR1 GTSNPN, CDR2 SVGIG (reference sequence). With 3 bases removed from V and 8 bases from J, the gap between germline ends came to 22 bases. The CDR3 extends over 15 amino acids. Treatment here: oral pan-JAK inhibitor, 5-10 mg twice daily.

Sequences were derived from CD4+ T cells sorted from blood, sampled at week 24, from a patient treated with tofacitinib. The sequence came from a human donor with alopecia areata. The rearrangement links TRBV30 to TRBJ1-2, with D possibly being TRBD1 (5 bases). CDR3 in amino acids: CAWSHRIRTRRGYTF. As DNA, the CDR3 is TGTGCCTGGAGCCACAGAATCAGGACAAGGCGCGGCTACACCTTC.